These 5 T cell receptor beta chains were sequenced from one sample in a study of immune evolution from preneoplasia to lung adenocarcinoma. Repertoires were generated with immunoSEQ multiplex PCR, while TCRdb's copy carries only in-frame clones and drops some. The sample contains 7,400 or so clones, more than 75% of which appear only once. The sequenced sample consisted of FFPE minimally invasive lung adenocarcinoma tissue. These receptors all come from a person aged 70 to 85 with lung adenocarcinoma.

This chain joins TRBV10-1 and TRBJ2-1, with TRBD2 identical over 10 bases. Germline V gene lookup returns CDR1 WNHNN and CDR2 SYGVQD (reference sequence). The CDR3 loop spans 14 amino acids. V lost 2 bases to trimming and J lost 14 bases; unmatched junction nucleotides: 9. The DNA of the CDR3 is TGCGCCAGCAGTGAGGGTTTAGCGGGGGGACGTAAGTTCTTC. The encoded protein is CASSEGLAGGRKFF.

This chain joins TRBV11-3 and TRBJ2-7; unclear D gene. Germline CDR1 is SGHNT and CDR2 is YENEEA. CDR3 length equals 13 residues. V dropped 5 bases and J dropped 6 bases, with 14 bases sitting between them. The CDR3 sequence is CASSPRPTGEQYF. The CDR3, as DNA: TGTGCCAGCAGCCCAAGACCGACCGGCGAGCAGTACTTC.

The genes are TRBV29-1 and TRBJ2-1; tentative D call: TRBD1 (6 bases). V gave up 8 bases and J gave up 8 bases, with 25 bases separating them. The CDR3 contains 15 residues. Germline assignment: CDR1 SQVTM and CDR2 ANQGSEA. CDR3 nucleotides: TGCAGCCTCTCAGGGGTCAGGGGCCAGGTGGATGAGCAGTTCTTC. Its protein is CSLSGVRGQVDEQFF.

V gene TRBV20-1 combines with J gene TRBJ1-1; D is perhaps TRBD1 (5 bases). Trimming took 7 bases from V and 8 from J, leaving 14 bases between them. This CDR3 is built from 11 residues. Germline V gene data show CDR1 as DFQATT and CDR2 as SNEGSKA (reference sequence). As DNA, the CDR3 is TGCAGTGTCGGCCCGGGGCCAGAAGCTTTCTTT. Translating it yields CSVGPGPEAFF.

J is TRBJ2-2 and V is TRBV2; 7 positions match TRBD2. CDR1 is SNHLY, CDR2 FYNNEI, per germline. V trimming: 6 bases; J trimming: 4 bases; junction bases outside the gene matches: 2. This CDR3 region has 13 residues. This CDR3 reads CASSRLATGELFF. Here the CDR3 DNA reads TGTGCCAGCAGCCGACTAGCCACCGGGGAGCTGTTTTTT.